These T cell receptor beta chains were read from a single sample in a study of T-cell reconstitution after alpha-beta-depleted transplantation in children. One entry per CDR3 protein results from TCRdb running MiXCR on the PCR reads. The sample consists of about 540,000 distinct CDR3 sequences, approximately 20% of them appearing once. The specimen comprised PBMCs from the stem cell graft donor, sampled from the stem cell graft. These receptors originate from a human donor who donated a stem cell graft to a child with acute lymphoblastic leukemia. The CDR3 runs from the conserved cysteine through the conserved F or W. The D gene is left open where the match is weak. Clone size, where shown, is once, few, many, or a class for clones that have expanded.

d_call: TRBD2
clone_size: few
v_call: TRBV16
j_call: TRBJ2-3
cdr3_aa: CASINLAGAADTQYF
cdr3_nt: TGTGCCAGCATTAATCTAGCGGGAGCTGCAGATACGCAGTATTTT

d_call: -
clone_size: -
v_call: TRBV25-1
j_call: TRBJ1-4
cdr3_aa: CASSVAGREKLFF
cdr3_nt: TGTGCCAGCAGTGTGGCAGGGAGGGAAAAACTGTTTTTT

d_call: -
clone_size: few
v_call: TRBV6-5
j_call: TRBJ1-2
cdr3_aa: CASSSTYYGYTF
cdr3_nt: TGTGCCAGCAGTTCGACGTACTATGGCTACACCTTC

d_call: TRBD1
clone_size: few
v_call: TRBV5-6
j_call: TRBJ2-7
cdr3_aa: CASSFGTGEYEQYF
cdr3_nt: TGTGCCAGCAGCTTTGGGACAGGGGAATACGAGCAGTACTTC

d_call: -
clone_size: -
v_call: TRBV5-1
j_call: TRBJ2-7
cdr3_aa: CANLGSHYEQYF
cdr3_nt: TGCGCCAATTTAGGGTCCCATTACGAGCAGTACTTC

d_call: -
clone_size: few
v_call: TRBV6-5
j_call: TRBJ2-2
cdr3_aa: CASSSIPGELFF
cdr3_nt: TGTGCCAGCAGTTCCATTCCCGGGGAGCTGTTTTTT

d_call: -
clone_size: few
v_call: TRBV11-2
j_call: TRBJ2-1
cdr3_aa: CASSPGRHEQFF
cdr3_nt: TGTGCCAGCAGCCCCGGCCGGCATGAGCAGTTCTTC

d_call: TRBD2
clone_size: few
v_call: TRBV27
j_call: TRBJ2-7
cdr3_aa: CASSLASGSLYEQYF
cdr3_nt: TGTGCCAGCAGTTTGGCTAGCGGTAGCCTTTACGAGCAGTACTTC

d_call: TRBD2
clone_size: -
v_call: TRBV19
j_call: TRBJ2-7
cdr3_aa: CASSRLLSGASYEQYF
cdr3_nt: TGTGCCAGTAGTCGACTTTTGAGCGGGGCCTCCTACGAGCAGTACTTC

d_call: TRBD1
clone_size: -
v_call: TRBV27
j_call: TRBJ1-1
cdr3_aa: CASRDGQGANTEAFF
cdr3_nt: TGTGCCAGCAGAGATGGACAGGGGGCGAACACTGAAGCTTTCTTT

d_call: TRBD2
clone_size: few
v_call: TRBV7-9
j_call: TRBJ2-2
cdr3_aa: CASSLFLAGVTGELFF
cdr3_nt: TGTGCCAGCAGCTTATTCCTAGCGGGTGTCACCGGGGAGCTGTTTTTT

d_call: -
clone_size: -
v_call: TRBV11-2
j_call: TRBJ2-1
cdr3_aa: CASSLEGLGDPGSSYNEQFF
cdr3_nt: TGTGCCAGCAGCTTAGAGGGGCTAGGGGATCCAGGAAGCTCCTACAATGAGCAGTTCTTC

d_call: -
clone_size: few
v_call: TRBV12-3/TRBV12-4
j_call: TRBJ2-7
cdr3_aa: CASSLSGWRYF
cdr3_nt: TGTGCCAGCAGTTTGTCTGGATGGCGGTACTTC

d_call: -
clone_size: few
v_call: TRBV5-1
j_call: TRBJ1-3
cdr3_aa: CASSRKGTGTDYSGNTIYF
cdr3_nt: TGCGCCAGCAGCCGGAAGGGAACCGGGACGGACTACTCTGGAAACACCATATATTTT

d_call: TRBD1
clone_size: -
v_call: TRBV7-9
j_call: TRBJ2-1
cdr3_aa: CASSLAAGGFLNEQFF
cdr3_nt: TGTGCCAGCAGCTTAGCGGCAGGGGGCTTCCTCAATGAGCAGTTCTTC

d_call: -
clone_size: -
v_call: TRBV5-6
j_call: TRBJ1-5
cdr3_aa: CASSLASGKQPQHF
cdr3_nt: TGTGCCAGCAGCTTGGCCTCTGGGAAACAGCCCCAGCATTTT

d_call: TRBD1
clone_size: -
v_call: TRBV5-5
j_call: TRBJ2-1
cdr3_aa: CASSSSFGTGGANEQFF
cdr3_nt: TGTGCCAGCAGCTCGTCTTTTGGGACAGGTGGGGCCAATGAGCAGTTCTTC

d_call: TRBD1
clone_size: -
v_call: TRBV20-1
j_call: TRBJ2-2
cdr3_aa: CSVRTGGGTGELFF
cdr3_nt: TGCAGTGTGCGGACAGGGGGAGGTACCGGGGAGCTGTTTTTT

d_call: -
clone_size: few
v_call: TRBV3-1
j_call: TRBJ2-7
cdr3_aa: CASSQEGASAYEQYF
cdr3_nt: TGTGCCAGCAGCCAAGAAGGAGCGTCAGCCTACGAGCAGTACTTC

d_call: -
clone_size: -
v_call: TRBV5-1
j_call: TRBJ2-7
cdr3_aa: CASSAGIGASYEQYF
cdr3_nt: TGCGCCAGCAGCGCTGGTATAGGCGCCTCCTACGAGCAGTACTTC

d_call: TRBD1
clone_size: -
v_call: TRBV11-2
j_call: TRBJ2-1
cdr3_aa: CASRQIRGHSYNEQFF
cdr3_nt: TGTGCCAGCAGACAAATCAGGGGGCATAGCTACAATGAGCAGTTCTTC

d_call: -
clone_size: -
v_call: TRBV29-1
j_call: TRBJ2-5
cdr3_aa: CSARVRGSETQYF
cdr3_nt: TGCAGCGCCCGCGTAAGGGGCTCGGAGACCCAGTACTTC

d_call: -
clone_size: few
v_call: TRBV20-1
j_call: TRBJ2-1
cdr3_aa: CSARRLRALYNEQFF
cdr3_nt: TGCAGTGCTAGAAGATTGCGCGCCCTCTACAATGAGCAGTTCTTC

d_call: TRBD1
clone_size: -
v_call: TRBV5-1
j_call: TRBJ2-7
cdr3_aa: CASSLEGTGFSEQYF
cdr3_nt: TGCGCCAGCAGCTTGGAAGGGACAGGGTTCTCCGAGCAGTACTTC

d_call: -
clone_size: few
v_call: TRBV3-1
j_call: TRBJ1-5
cdr3_aa: CASSQGTGQNQPQHF
cdr3_nt: TGTGCCAGCAGCCAAGGGACGGGACAAAATCAGCCCCAGCATTTT

d_call: -
clone_size: many
v_call: TRBV5-1
j_call: TRBJ2-7
cdr3_aa: CASSFTGSYEQYF
cdr3_nt: TGTGCCAGCAGCTTTACAGGGTCGTACGAGCAGTACTTC

d_call: TRBD2
clone_size: -
v_call: TRBV5-1
j_call: TRBJ2-7
cdr3_aa: CASSSGEAGVGYEQYF
cdr3_nt: TGCGCCAGCAGCTCCGGTGAAGCGGGAGTCGGCTACGAGCAGTACTTC

d_call: -
clone_size: once
v_call: TRBV12-3/TRBV12-4
j_call: TRBJ1-2
cdr3_aa: CASSSGAARRGYTF
cdr3_nt: TGTGCCAGCAGTTCGGGGGCTGCTAGGAGAGGCTACACCTTC